This TCR beta chain appears in the sequencing data of a study of OX40 agonist ivuxolimab in advanced cancers. Study in general: Patients were given ivuxolimab, an antibody that agonizes OX40 (CD134). Study-wide points: The specificity for antigen of the expanded peripheral T cells was not determined. With doses of 0.1 to 3.0 mg/kg, CD4+ and CD8+ blood T cells had undergone clonal expansion by week 6. The study found that CD8+ T cells averaged more expanded clones than CD4+.

The V gene's germline CDR1 is MNHNY and CDR2 SVGAGI (reference sequence). The CDR3 sequence is 13 residues long. The V gene end was trimmed by 8 bases and the J gene end by 5 bases; junction bases not matched to a gene: 6. With respect to this clone: Its cognate antigen is unknown.

Repertoires were generated with immunoSEQ multiplex PCR, while TCRdb's copy carries only in-frame clones and drops some. The data hold some 79,000 clones, with about 93% observed a single time. Sequenced material: CD4+ or CD8+ T cells sorted from blood, taken in a trial of the OX40 agonist ivuxolimab. V gene TRBV6-6 combines with J gene TRBJ2-7; TRBD1 aligns across 10 bases. This clonotype was obtained from an adult with an advanced solid tumor such as melanoma, head and neck, liver or kidney cancer. The CDR3 nucleotides are TGTGCCAGCGGTTTGACAGGGGGCAACGAGCAGTACTTC. Translated, it gives CASGLTGGNEQYF.